These 13 T cell receptor beta chains originate from one sample sequenced in a study of human T cells and chemical hapten exposure. Specified time point: patch test 3, about 24 weeks after DPC sensitization. This sample's treatment: therapeutic diphenylcyclopropenone sensitization with weekly scalp DPC. TCRdb analysed the RACE reads with MiXCR anew, one entry per CDR3 protein. Of some 180,000 distinct CDR3 sequences in the sample, 20% to 25% were seen once. The source was whole blood, collected in connection with sensitization to the hapten diphenylcyclopropenone (DPC). These receptors all stem from a woman in her forties with alopecia areata. Some clones in this sample may be carry-over from other donors' samples.

This clonotype was observed a handful of times. The gene calls are TRBV2 and TRBJ2-3; the D gene is possibly TRBD2 (5 bases). V lost 3 bases and J lost 0, with 13 bases in between. Per the germline V gene, CDR1 is SNHLY and CDR2 is FYNNEI. CDR3 size: 16 residues. CDR3 region: CASSDLGRASTDTQYF. In DNA, the CDR3 is TGTGCCAGCAGTGATTTAGGGCGGGCAAGCACAGATACGCAGTATTTT. The variable domain in full, with the rest retrieved from reference TRBV2 and TRBJ2-3, is EPEVTQTPSHQVTQMGQEVILRCVPISNHLYFYWYRQILGQKVEFLVSFYNNEISEKSEIFDDQFSVERPDGSNFTLKIRSTKLEDSAMYFCASSDLGRASTDTQYFGPGTRLTVL.

The sample holds a few counts of this clonotype. The chain uses TRBV20-1 and TRBJ2-1, with D unresolved. The CDR3 contains 12 residues. Germline CDR1 is DFQATT and CDR2 is SNEGSKA (reference sequence). Trimming removed 6 bases at V and 5 bases at J, with 11 bases between. CDR3 residues: CSAGRLHNEQFF. The CDR3 bases are TGCAGTGCCGGTAGGCTGCACAATGAGCAGTTCTTC.

The table lists this clonotype with a few counts. The V and J genes are TRBV7-9 and TRBJ2-7, with 8 bases identical to TRBD2. V was pared by 5 bases and J by 2 bases, with 17 bases of the junction left unmatched. In germline, CDR1 is SEHNR, CDR2 FQNEAQ (reference sequence). CDR3 length: 18 residues. The CDR3: CASSTTAGDGGRTYEQYF. The CDR3 DNA follows: TGTGCCAGCAGCACAACCGCGGGCGATGGCGGGAGGACCTACGAGCAGTACTTC.

This clonotype was counted many times. This chain uses TRBV7-6 with TRBJ2-5; D unclear. The V and J ends lost 5 bases and 0 bases respectively, with 4 bases between them. Germline CDR1 reads SGHVS; CDR2 reads FNYEAQ. The CDR3 loop spans 12 amino acids. In DNA, the CDR3 is TGTGCCAGCAGCCCCCACCAAGAGACCCAGTACTTC. This codes for CASSPHQETQYF. The full variable domain, its missing parts supplied by reference TRBV7-6 and TRBJ2-5, is GAGVSQSPRYKVTKRGQDVALRCDPISGHVSLYWYRQALGQGPEFLTYFNYEAQQDKSGLPNDRFSAERPEGSISTLTIQRTEQRDSAMYRCASSPHQETQYFGPGTRLLVL.

This clonotype was seen a handful of times. This chain joins TRBV6-2 or TRBV6-3 and TRBJ2-1, with D possibly being TRBD1 or TRBD2 (5 bases each). This CDR3 is built from 13 residues. Trimming removed 10 bases at V and 0 bases at J, with 10 bases between. Germline assignment: CDR1 MNHEY and CDR2 SVGEGT. The CDR3 DNA sequence: TGTGCCATCAAGGGGAGCTCCTACAATGAGCAGTTCTTC. It yields the protein CAIKGSSYNEQFF.

CDR3 residues: CASSHSPVGQGAVRSYNEQFF. The CDR3 bases are TGTGCCAGCAGCCACAGTCCGGTGGGACAGGGGGCCGTTCGTTCCTACAATGAGCAGTTCTTC. V gene TRBV11-3 combines with J gene TRBJ2-1, with 12 positions matching TRBD1. Trimming took 5 bases from V and 1 from J; bases not matched to a gene: 18. This CDR3 comprises 21 residues. The germline V gene has CDR1 SGHNT and CDR2 YENEEA.

This clonotype has a count of ten or more. The chain carries TRBV4-3 and TRBJ2-2; D unclear. The CDR3 totals 14 residues. CDR1 and CDR2 (germline): LGHNA, YSLEER. V lost 1 base and J 5 bases, leaving 8 bases between the germline ends. The CDR3 DNA reads TGCGCCAGCAGCCAAGTAGCCTGGACCGGGGAGCTGTTTTTT. This encodes CASSQVAWTGELFF.

In this sample, this clonotype turned up a few times. The CDR3 DNA sequence: TGCAGCGGGGCCGAGGGCGGAACCGGGGAGCTGTTTTTT. Translated: CSGAEGGTGELFF. This chain links TRBV29-1 with TRBJ2-2; maybe TRBD2 (5 bases). The CDR3 is 13 residues long. The germline V and J ends were trimmed by 7 bases and 5 bases, with 14 bases remaining between them. CDR1 and CDR2 (germline): SQVTM, ANQGSEA.

This clonotype showed up just a few times. This CDR3 reads CSARDRVDNQPQHF. The CDR3 DNA sequence: TGCAGTGCTAGGGACAGGGTGGACAATCAGCCCCAGCATTTT. This chain joins TRBV20-1 and TRBJ1-5, with TRBD1 matching over 8 bases. Germline lookup yields CDR1 DFQATT and CDR2 SNEGSKA (reference sequence). Germline trimming cut 3 bases from V and 3 bases from J; bases unmatched to any gene: 4. This CDR3 has 14 residues.

This clonotype was seen many times. The J gene is TRBJ1-2, the V gene TRBV21-1. TRBV21-1 is reported as a pseudogene. CDR3 length equals 18 residues. The CDR3 is CASNLQLQGEGFNYGYTF. The CDR3 DNA follows: TGTGCCAGCAACCTCCAACTACAAGGAGAGGGCTTTAACTATGGCTACACCTTC.

In its sample, this clonotype was seen many times. V is TRBV9 and J is TRBJ1-2; D remains unclear. This CDR3 has 13 amino acids. V gave up 2 bases and J gave up 1 base, with 6 bases separating them. Per germline, CDR1 SGDLS and CDR2 YYNGEE. This CDR3 reads CASSVGLNYGYTF. In DNA, the CDR3 is TGTGCCAGCAGCGTGGGCCTTAACTATGGCTACACCTTC. The complete variable domain, with remaining parts taken from reference TRBV9 and TRBJ1-2, reads DSGVTQTPKHLITATGQRVTLRCSPRSGDLSVYWYQQSLDQGLQFLIQYYNGEERAKGNILERFSAQQFPDLHSELNLSSLELGDSALYFCASSVGLNYGYTFGSGTRLTVV.

This chain joins TRBV7-8 and TRBJ2-3, with TRBD2 as a possible D gene (5 bases). Trimming left V 1 base short and J 5 bases short, with 16 bases between. CDR1 SGHVS and CDR2 FQNEAQ come from the germline V gene. The CDR3 consists of 16 residues. The CDR3 DNA reads TGTGCCAGCAGCTTAGTACCCCCCGGGGAAGGAGATACGCAGTATTTT. It codes for CASSLVPPGEGDTQYF.

This clonotype was recorded a few times. The chain carries TRBV12-3 or TRBV12-4 and TRBJ1-4; D might be TRBD1 (5 bases). The CDR3 totals 15 residues. V was clipped by 2 bases and J by 7 bases, with 14 bases between them. The DNA for the CDR3 is TGTGCCAGCAGTTTAAACAGCCAGGGAGGTGAAAAACTGTTTTTT. Residues: CASSLNSQGGEKLFF.